The 17 T cell receptor beta chains below were found in one sample sequenced in a study of cytomegalovirus exposure and HLA in healthy donors. Researchers ran the PCR with 60 Vbeta and 13 Jbeta primers. The method was immunoSEQ multiplex PCR; TCRdb's version includes in-frame clones alone and lacks a portion of them. The table has around 120,000 clones, about 85% seen once. Sequences were obtained from PBMCs. These receptors all stem from a boy younger than 18 in good health and CMV-seronegative.

The gene calls are TRBV7-9 and TRBJ2-5, with 10 nucleotides matching TRBD2. CDR1 SEHNR and CDR2 FQNEAQ come from the germline V gene (reference sequence). With 6 bases clipped from V and 3 bases from J, the junction kept 10 bases outside the gene matches. The CDR3 contains 16 residues. CDR3 DNA sequence: TGTGCCAGCAGTCAAGATAGCGGGAGGTCAAAAGAGACCCAGTACTTC. As protein: CASSQDSGRSKETQYF.

The table lists this clone with a count of one. J is TRBJ1-5 and V is TRBV19, with a weak D call TRBD1 (6 bases). The V end was cut by 4 bases, the J end by 2 bases, with 12 bases between. CDR1 is LNHDA, CDR2 SQIVND, per germline (reference sequence). The CDR3 extends over 15 amino acids. The CDR3 coding sequence is TGTGCCAGTAGTACGGACAGTAGGCGCAATCAGCCCCAGCATTTT. It yields the protein CASSTDSRRNQPQHF.

This clone showed up just once. The chain is built from TRBV25-1 and TRBJ2-7; 8 bases are shared with TRBD2. Germline V gene sequence: CDR1 MGHDK, CDR2 SYGVNS. The CDR3 sequence is 14 residues long. After removal of 6 bases from V and 5 bases from J, the junction contained 9 bases not matched to a gene. The CDR3 sequence: CASSSGGSIDEQYF. CDR3 sequence (DNA): TGTGCCAGCAGCTCGGGGGGGTCAATCGACGAGCAGTACTTC.

This clone showed up just a few times. The CDR3 region is CAISEGGTGNNEQFF. In nucleotides, the CDR3 is TGTGCCATCAGTGAGGGGGGGACAGGCAACAATGAGCAGTTCTTC. This chain joins TRBV10-3 and TRBJ2-1; 8 nucleotides line up with TRBD1. The V gene's germline CDR1 is ENHRY and CDR2 SYGVKD. The V and J ends lost 2 bases and 5 bases, in that order; junction bases with no gene match: 5. CDR3 length: 15 amino acids.

The V gene is TRBV19, the J gene TRBJ2-7, with 13 bases identical to TRBD2. CDR1 is LNHDA, CDR2 SQIVND, per germline (reference sequence). V lost 5 bases, J lost 3 bases, and 4 bases stayed unmatched. The CDR3 loop spans 15 amino acids. CDR3 region: CASSVLAGGNYEQYF. The CDR3 nucleotides are TGTGCCAGTAGTGTACTAGCGGGAGGGAACTACGAGCAGTACTTC. Together with reference TRBV19 and TRBJ2-7, the CDR3 gives the full variable domain: DGGITQSPKYLFRKEGQNVTLSCEQNLNHDAMYWYRQDPGQGLRLIYYSQIVNDFQKGDIAEGYSVSREKKESFPLTVTSAQKNPTAFYLCASSVLAGGNYEQYFGPGTRLTVT.

The V and J genes are TRBV19 and TRBJ2-6, with 9 bases lining up with TRBD1. CDR3 size: 18 residues. Germline values: CDR1 LNHDA, CDR2 SQIVND (reference sequence). V gave up 5 bases and J gave up 0 bases; unmatched junction bases: 8. The CDR3 bases are TGTGCCAGTAGTCCCGGGACAGGGACGTACTCTGGGGCCAACGTCCTGACTTTC. The encoded protein is CASSPGTGTYSGANVLTF.

The chain is built from TRBV7-2 and TRBJ1-2; no clear D gene. This CDR3 spans 13 amino acids. V was shortened by 2 bases and J by 4 bases, with 8 bases between the two germline ends. From germline, CDR1 is SGHTA and CDR2 FQGNSA. The CDR3 reads CASSLYSLYGYTF. The CDR3, as DNA: TGTGCCAGCAGCTTATACAGTCTCTATGGCTACACCTTC.

This sequence joins TRBV4-1 and TRBJ1-4; a possible D gene is TRBD1 (6 bases). The germline CDR1 and CDR2 sequences are MGHRA and YSYEKL. Deletions cut 1 base from V and 8 bases from J, with 14 bases between. The CDR3 runs to 15 residues. DNA of the CDR3: TGCGCCAGCAGCCAAGTTGTGAGGGGGGGAGAAAAACTGTTTTTT. Amino acids: CASSQVVRGGEKLFF.

The rearrangement joins TRBV11-2 to TRBJ1-5; D uncertain. V gave up 3 bases and J gave up 4 bases, with 7 bases separating them. Germline V CDR1 and CDR2: SGHAT, FQNNGV. This CDR3 spans 13 amino acids. The CDR3 nucleotides are TGTGCCAGCAGCTTGGAGGAGAATCAGCCCCAGCATTTT. Amino acid sequence: CASSLEENQPQHF.

V usage is TRBV6-1 and J usage is TRBJ1-3; no definite D call. The germline gives CDR1 MNHNS, CDR2 SASEGT. V lost 2 bases to trimming and J lost 4 bases, with 3 bases between them. The CDR3 is 12 amino acids. CDR3 sequence: CASSETGNTIYF. The CDR3 DNA follows: TGTGCCAGCAGTGAAACAGGAAACACCATATATTTT.

The genes are TRBV7-2 and TRBJ2-2, with 7 bases lining up with TRBD1. Germline V gene data show CDR1 as SGHTA and CDR2 as FQGNSA. J gave up 6 bases and V 5 bases, and 6 bases lay outside the gene matches. The CDR3 has 14 residues. The CDR3 coding sequence is TGTGCCAGCAGCCAAAACCAGGGGGCCGGGGAGCTGTTTTTT. Protein: CASSQNQGAGELFF.

The CDR3 protein is CASSFGLAGSSYNEQFF. CDR3 sequence (DNA): TGTGCCAGCAGCTTCGGACTAGCGGGAAGCTCCTACAATGAGCAGTTCTTC. The rearrangement links TRBV7-9 to TRBJ2-1, with TRBD2 identical over 12 bases. The V gene's germline CDR1 is SEHNR and CDR2 FQNEAQ (reference sequence). The CDR3 contains 17 residues. V lost 3 bases and J lost 0; bases outside the gene matches: 3. Filled out from reference TRBV7-9 and TRBJ2-1, the complete variable domain reads DTGVSQNPRHKITKRGQNVTFRCDPISEHNRLYWYRQTLGQGPEFLTYFQNEAQLEKSRLLSDRFSAERPKGSFSTLEIQRTEQGDSAMYLCASSFGLAGSSYNEQFFGPGTRLTVL.

V usage is TRBV19 and J usage is TRBJ1-5; 12 bases fit TRBD1. CDR1 is LNHDA, CDR2 SQIVND, per germline (reference sequence). The V and J ends lost 8 bases and 7 bases, in that order; junction bases with no gene match: 6. This CDR3 contains 14 residues. CDR3 sequence: CASRDRGPGQPQHF. CDR3 nucleotides: TGTGCCAGTCGGGACAGGGGGCCGGGGCAGCCCCAGCATTTT.

A single count supports this clone. The gene calls are TRBV19 and TRBJ1-2; no firm D call. CDR1 and CDR2 (germline): LNHDA, SQIVND (reference sequence). V gave up 2 bases and J gave up 0 bases, with 10 bases separating them. The CDR3 is made up of 15 amino acids. CDR3 amino acids: CASSITDLANYGYTF. The CDR3 bases are TGTGCCAGTAGTATAACTGACCTAGCTAACTATGGCTACACCTTC.

The J gene is TRBJ1-2, the V gene TRBV15; 7 bases are shared with TRBD1. Trimming at V came to 5 bases and at J to 3 bases, leaving 6 bases not matched to a gene. Germline V CDR1 and CDR2: LNHNV, YYDKDF (reference sequence). The CDR3 contains 14 residues. CDR3 loop: CATSGGQTHYGYTF. The CDR3 DNA follows: TGTGCCACCAGCGGGGGACAGACCCACTATGGCTACACCTTC.

The chain combines TRBV5-1 with TRBJ2-1; tentative D call: TRBD2 (6 bases). The germline CDR1 and CDR2 sequences are SGHRS and YFSETQ. V was pared by 0 bases and J by 7 bases, with 14 bases between. The CDR3 consists of 15 residues. CDR3 coding DNA: TGCGCCAGCAGCTTGGGGACTAACGTTGGAAATGAGCAGTTCTTC. It codes for CASSLGTNVGNEQFF.

The rearrangement links TRBV4-3 to TRBJ1-1; unclear D gene. With 4 bases removed from V and 2 bases from J, the gap between germline ends came to 11 bases. The CDR3 spans 14 residues. CDR1 LGHNA and CDR2 YSLEER come from the germline V gene. CDR3 nucleotides: TGCGCCAGCAGCCCAACAGCCTTCAACACTGAAGCTTTCTTT. Protein sequence: CASSPTAFNTEAFF.